This T cell receptor (beta chain) was documented in a study of blood T cells in healthy people across ages. With each sample, at least 5 micrograms of total RNA were extracted. CDR1 SGHTA and CDR2 FQGNSA come from the germline V gene. Trimming shortened V by 5 bases and J by 0 bases, and 11 bases separated the two germline ends. The CDR3 contains 15 residues. Comments on this clonotype: Its antigen remains unidentified.

Notes on the study in general: Among T cells, TCR beta diversity per million cells dropped roughly linearly as age rose. Diversity estimated from one million T cells was considered an underestimate.

Combining a sample-barcoded 5' primer with a J-beta primer mix, a second PCR ran for about 6 to 11 cycles. TCRdb re-called the 5' RACE reads with MiXCR, one entry per CDR3 protein. The sample comprises 600,000 to 1,000,000 distinct CDR3 sequences, nearly 60% of which are singletons, and about 20% rests with the top ten. The V and J genes are TRBV7-2 and TRBJ2-4; unclear D gene. The sequenced sample was blood. The TCR sequence derives from a man younger than 40 in good health. CDR3: CASSPSPLAKNIQYF. CDR3 sequence (DNA): TGTGCCAGCAGCCCTTCCCCCCTAGCCAAAAACATTCAGTACTTC.